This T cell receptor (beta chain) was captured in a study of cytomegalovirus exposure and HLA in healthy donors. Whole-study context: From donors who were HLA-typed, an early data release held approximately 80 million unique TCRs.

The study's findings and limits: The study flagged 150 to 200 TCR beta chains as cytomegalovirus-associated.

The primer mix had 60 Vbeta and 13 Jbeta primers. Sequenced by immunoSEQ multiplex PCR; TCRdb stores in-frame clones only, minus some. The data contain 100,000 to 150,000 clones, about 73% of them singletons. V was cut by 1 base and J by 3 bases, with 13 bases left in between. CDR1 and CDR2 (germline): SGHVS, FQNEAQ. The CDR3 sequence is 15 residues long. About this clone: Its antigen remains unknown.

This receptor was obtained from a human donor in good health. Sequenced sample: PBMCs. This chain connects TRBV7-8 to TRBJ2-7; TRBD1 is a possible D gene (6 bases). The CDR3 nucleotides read TGTGCCAGCAGCTTAGGGGGTCAGGGGCACTACGAGCAGTACTTC. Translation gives CASSLGGQGHYEQYF. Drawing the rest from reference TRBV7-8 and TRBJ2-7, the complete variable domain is GAGVSQSPRYKVAKRGQDVALRCDPISGHVSLFWYQQALGQGPEFLTYFQNEAQLDKSGLPSDRFFAERPEGSVSTLKIQRTQQEDSAVYLCASSLGGQGHYEQYFGPGTRLTVT.